This TCR beta chain emerged from a study of cytomegalovirus exposure and HLA in healthy donors. The overall study: A later analysis reported the approximately 120 validation repertoires used the same platform as the 550 to 700 first-cohort repertoires.

Using immunoSEQ multiplex PCR, the repertoire was profiled, and TCRdb retains in-frame clones only, with some absent. This table has about 82,000 clones, around 94% appearing once. CDR3 length equals 11 residues. CDR1 is PRHDT and CDR2 is FYEKMQ in the germline V gene (reference sequence). V lost 4 bases and J 4 bases, leaving 4 bases between the germline ends. This clone was seen more than once but under ten times. Its matching antigen is unknown. Points from the study as a whole: Through in vitro validation, three CMV-associated chains were shown to be specific for CMV antigens. Cytomegalovirus status, reportedly, was diagnosed with high specificity and sensitivity by the classifier.

This chain uses TRBV13 with TRBJ1-1, with D uncertain. This clonotype was sampled from a man aged 18 to 29 in good health and CMV-seronegative. Sequencing used PBMCs. CDR3 sequence: CASSYSTEAFF. The CDR3 nucleotides read TGTGCCAGCAGCTACAGCACTGAAGCTTTCTTT.